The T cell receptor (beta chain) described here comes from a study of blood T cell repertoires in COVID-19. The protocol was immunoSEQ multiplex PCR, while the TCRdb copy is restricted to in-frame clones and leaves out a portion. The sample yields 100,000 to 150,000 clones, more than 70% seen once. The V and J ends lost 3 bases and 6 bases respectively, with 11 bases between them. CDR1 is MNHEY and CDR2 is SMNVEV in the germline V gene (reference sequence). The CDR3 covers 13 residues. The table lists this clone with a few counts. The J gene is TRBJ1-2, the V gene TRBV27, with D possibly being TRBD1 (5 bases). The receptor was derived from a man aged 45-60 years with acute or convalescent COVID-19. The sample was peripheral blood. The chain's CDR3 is CASSFLGGNGYTF. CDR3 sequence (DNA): TGTGCCAGCAGTTTCTTGGGGGGTAATGGCTACACCTTC.